Listed below are T cell receptor beta chains from one sample, sequenced in a study of T cells after posttransplantation cyclophosphamide. Data came from immunoSEQ multiplex PCR; TCRdb stores just in-frame clones and leaves some out. Observed in the sample are 23,000 or so clones, none of them singletons. Sequenced sample: PBMCs. The receptors originated from an older woman in good health, CMV-negative, and a related stem cell transplant donor. Each CDR3 is given with its conserved first and last residue. D genes are given only for firm matches. Clone sizes are given selectively: once, few, many, or a class where the clone is expanded.

cdr3_nt cdr3_aa d_call j_call v_call clone_size
TGTGCCAGCAGGGGGCCGTACCAAGAGACCCAGTACTTC CASRGPYQETQYF - TRBJ2-5 TRBV2 -
TGTGCCAGCGCCCCAGGGACTTTCTACAATGAGCAGTTCTTC CASAPGTFYNEQFF - TRBJ2-1 TRBV6-5 many
TGTGCCAGCAGCCGGCAACAGGTCTATAATTCACCCCTCCACTTT CASSRQQVYNSPLHF - TRBJ1-6 TRBV5-4 many
TGTGCCAGCAGTTATCTCGGGAGGGAGCAGTTCTTC CASSYLGREQFF TRBD2 TRBJ2-1 TRBV6-5 many
TGTGCCAGCAGTGAAGCAACCGGGGCAGATACGCAGTATTTT CASSEATGADTQYF - TRBJ2-3 TRBV6-1 many
TGTGCCAGCAGCGTGTCTAGCGGGACTCAAGAGACCCAGTACTTC CASSVSSGTQETQYF TRBD2 TRBJ2-5 TRBV9 many
TGTGCCAGTAGCCTTAGGGGGTACCAAGAGACCCAGTACTTC CASSLRGYQETQYF - TRBJ2-5 TRBV19 many
TGTGCCAGCAGCTTAGCCCAGAACACTGAAGCTTTCTTT CASSLAQNTEAFF - TRBJ1-1 TRBV7-8 few
TGTGCCAGCACCCCGAGAGGAAGAACGGGACAAGAGACCCAGTACTTC CASTPRGRTGQETQYF - TRBJ2-5 TRBV7-2 few
TGCGCCAGCAGCTTGGCGGGACAGAGTTATTCACCCCTCCACTTT CASSLAGQSYSPLHF TRBD1 TRBJ1-6 TRBV5-1 many
TGTGCCAGCAGTTACGGGACTAGCGGGAGTTCCTACGAGCAGTACTTC CASSYGTSGSSYEQYF TRBD2 TRBJ2-7 TRBV6-5 -
TGTGCCAGCAGCTTAGCTAGCGGAGAATACAATGAGCAGTTCTTC CASSLASGEYNEQFF TRBD2 TRBJ2-1 TRBV11-3 many
TGTGCCAGCAGCTCAGTCGTTCATCGGCCAGGCTGGCCCTACGAGCAGTACTTC CASSSVVHRPGWPYEQYF - TRBJ2-7 TRBV5-4 many
TGTGCCAGCAGCCTACAGGACAGGTCCTATGGCTACACCTTC CASSLQDRSYGYTF TRBD1 TRBJ1-2 TRBV9 many
TGTGCCAGCAGCTCCCAAATCGTCGGGACAGGTTCTAACTATGGCTACACCTTC CASSSQIVGTGSNYGYTF TRBD1 TRBJ1-2 TRBV7-2 many
TGTGCCAGCAGTGACTCCATACGGGGTTCACCCCTCCACTTT CASSDSIRGSPLHF - TRBJ1-6 TRBV6-4 many
TGTGCTGCGCGAGGTAGCTCTGGAAACACCATATATTTT CAARGSSGNTIYF - TRBJ1-3 TRBV6-6 many
TGTGCCAGTAGTTGGACTAGCGGGGACTTCGATGAGCAGTTCTTC CASSWTSGDFDEQFF TRBD2 TRBJ2-1 TRBV19 medium-sized
TGTGCCATCAGTGATCGGGGCGGGGGGCGCGCTGGAAACACCATATATTTT CAISDRGGGRAGNTIYF - TRBJ1-3 TRBV10-3 many
TGTGCCAGCAGTTTCACGGGAAACTACAATGAGCAGTTCTTC CASSFTGNYNEQFF - TRBJ2-1 TRBV27 many